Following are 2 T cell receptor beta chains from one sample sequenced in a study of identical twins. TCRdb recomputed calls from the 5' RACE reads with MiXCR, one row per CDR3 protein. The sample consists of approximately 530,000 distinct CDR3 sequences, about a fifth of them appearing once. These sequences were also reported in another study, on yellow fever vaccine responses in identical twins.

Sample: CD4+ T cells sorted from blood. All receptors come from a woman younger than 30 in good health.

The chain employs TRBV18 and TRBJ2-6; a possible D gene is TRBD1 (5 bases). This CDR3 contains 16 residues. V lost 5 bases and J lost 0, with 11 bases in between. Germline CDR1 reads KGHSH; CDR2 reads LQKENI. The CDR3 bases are TGTGCCAGCTCATCTAACAGGAGCTCTGGGGCCAACGTCCTGACTTTC. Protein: CASSSNRSSGANVLTF.

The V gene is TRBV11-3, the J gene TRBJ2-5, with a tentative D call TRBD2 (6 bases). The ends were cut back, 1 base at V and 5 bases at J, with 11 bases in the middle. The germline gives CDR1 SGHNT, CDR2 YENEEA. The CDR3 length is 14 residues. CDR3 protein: CASSLVGGSETQYF. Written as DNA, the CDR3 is TGTGCCAGCAGCTTAGTTGGAGGGTCCGAGACCCAGTACTTC.